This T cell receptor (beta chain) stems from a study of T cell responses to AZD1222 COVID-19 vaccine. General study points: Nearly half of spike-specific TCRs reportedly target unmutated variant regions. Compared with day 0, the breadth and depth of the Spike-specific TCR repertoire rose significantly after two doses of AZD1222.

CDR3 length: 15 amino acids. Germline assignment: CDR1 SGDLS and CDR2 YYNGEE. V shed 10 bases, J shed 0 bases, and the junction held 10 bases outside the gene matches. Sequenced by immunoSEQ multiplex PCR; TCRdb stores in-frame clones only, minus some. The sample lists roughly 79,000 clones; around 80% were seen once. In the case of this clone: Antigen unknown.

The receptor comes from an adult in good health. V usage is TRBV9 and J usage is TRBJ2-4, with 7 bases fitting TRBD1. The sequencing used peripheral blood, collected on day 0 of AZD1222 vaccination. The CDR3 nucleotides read TGTGCCCCTTCACCAGGGGGAATAGCCAAAAACATTCAGTACTTC. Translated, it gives CAPSPGGIAKNIQYF.